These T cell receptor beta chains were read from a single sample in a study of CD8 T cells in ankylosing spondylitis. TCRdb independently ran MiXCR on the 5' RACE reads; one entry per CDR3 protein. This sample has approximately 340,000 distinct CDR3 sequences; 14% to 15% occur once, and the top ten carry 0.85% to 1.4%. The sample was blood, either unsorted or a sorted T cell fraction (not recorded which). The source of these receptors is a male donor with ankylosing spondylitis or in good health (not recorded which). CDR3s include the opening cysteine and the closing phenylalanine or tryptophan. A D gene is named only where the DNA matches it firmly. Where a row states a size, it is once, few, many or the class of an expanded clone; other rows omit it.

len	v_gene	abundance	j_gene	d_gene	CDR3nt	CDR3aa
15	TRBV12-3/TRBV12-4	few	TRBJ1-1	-	TGTGCCAGCAGTGTGTCTCTCGGTTTCTCCACTGAAGCTTTCTTT	CASSVSLGFSTEAFF
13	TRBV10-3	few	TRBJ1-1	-	TGTGCCATCAGAATGACAGCTAACACTGAAGCTTTCTTT	CAIRMTANTEAFF
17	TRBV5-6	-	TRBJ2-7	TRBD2	TGTGCCAGCAGCTCAATGGCGGCTAGCGGGGGACCCTACGAGCAGTACTTC	CASSSMAASGGPYEQYF
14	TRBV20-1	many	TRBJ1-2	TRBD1	TGCAGTGCTAGAGATCAGGGGGGCGGGTATGGCTACACCTTC	CSARDQGGGYGYTF
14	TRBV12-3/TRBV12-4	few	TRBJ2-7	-	TGTGCCAGCAGTTTTAGGCAGGGGCTCCACGAGCAGTACTTC	CASSFRQGLHEQYF
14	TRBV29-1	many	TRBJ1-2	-	TGCAGCGTTGAAGTCCAGGACTCAACCTATGGCTACACCTTC	CSVEVQDSTYGYTF
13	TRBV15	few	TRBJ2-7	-	TGTGCCACCAGCACCGGGTTCTCCTACGAGCAGTACTTC	CATSTGFSYEQYF
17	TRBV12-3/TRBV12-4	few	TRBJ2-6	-	TGTGCCAGCAGTTTAGCCCCCCAGTACTCTGGGGCCAACGTCCTGACTTTC	CASSLAPQYSGANVLTF
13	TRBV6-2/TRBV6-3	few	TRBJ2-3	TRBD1	TGTGCCAGCAGTTACGACAGGGTGTGGACGCAGTATTTT	CASSYDRVWTQYF
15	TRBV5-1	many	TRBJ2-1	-	TGCGCCAGCAGCTTGGACTACCTAGTGAGCAATGAGCAGTTCTTC	CASSLDYLVSNEQFF
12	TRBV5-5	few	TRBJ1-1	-	TGTGCCAGCAGCGGAAGGGAAACTGAAGCTTTCTTT	CASSGRETEAFF
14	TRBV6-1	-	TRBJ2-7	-	TGTGCCAGCAACGACGGTGCAAGGCAATCCGAGCAGTACTTC	CASNDGARQSEQYF
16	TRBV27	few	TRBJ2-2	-	TGTGCCAGCGGCCAGGGCTTTCTAAGGGATACCGGGGAGCTGTTTTTT	CASGQGFLRDTGELFF
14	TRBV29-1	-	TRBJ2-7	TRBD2	TGCAGCGTTGAAGCGGGAGGGGGGAGAAACGAGCAGTACTTC	CSVEAGGGRNEQYF
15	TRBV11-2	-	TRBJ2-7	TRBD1	TGTGCCAGCAGCTCGTACAGGGGTCTAAGTTACGAGCAGTACTTC	CASSSYRGLSYEQYF
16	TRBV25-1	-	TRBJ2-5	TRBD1	TGTGCCAGCAGTGAAAGGACAGGGGGCTACGGAGAGACCCAGTACTTC	CASSERTGGYGETQYF
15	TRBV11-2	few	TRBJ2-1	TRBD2	TGTGCCAGCAGCCCACCAGCGGGAGTCCACAATGAGCAGTTCTTC	CASSPPAGVHNEQFF
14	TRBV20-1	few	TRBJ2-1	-	TGCAGTGCTAGAGGTGCTACCCTTTACTATGAGCAGTTCTTC	CSARGATLYYEQFF
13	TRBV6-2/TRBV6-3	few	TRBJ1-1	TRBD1	TGTGCCAGCAGACCTCGCAGGACAGGGGAAGCTTTCTTT	CASRPRRTGEAFF
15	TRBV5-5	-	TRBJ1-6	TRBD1	TGTGCCAGCAGCGCCTTGACAGGGGGAAATTCACCCCTCCACTTT	CASSALTGGNSPLHF
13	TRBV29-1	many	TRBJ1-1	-	TGCAGCGTTGAGGGTCAGGGTGTGACTGAAGCTTTCTTT	CSVEGQGVTEAFF
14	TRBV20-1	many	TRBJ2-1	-	TGCAGTGCCAATAGCGAGAGCTCCTACAATGAGCAGTTCTTC	CSANSESSYNEQFF
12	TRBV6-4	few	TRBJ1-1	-	TGTGCCAGCAGGTCCGCTGGAGGGAACGCTTTCTTT	CASRSAGGNAFF
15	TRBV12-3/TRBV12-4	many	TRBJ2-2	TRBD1	TGTGCCAGCAGTTTAGGCCAGGGGGCTACCGGGGAGCTGTTTTTT	CASSLGQGATGELFF
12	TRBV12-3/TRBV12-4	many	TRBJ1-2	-	TGTGCCAGCAGACCCGGTTCGGGCGGCTACACCTTC	CASRPGSGGYTF
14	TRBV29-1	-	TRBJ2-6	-	TGCAGCGTTCTGGGGGCTGCTGGGGCCAACGTCCTGACTTTC	CSVLGAAGANVLTF
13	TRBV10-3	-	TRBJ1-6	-	TGTGCCATCAGTGACGAAGCACGTTCACCCCTCCACTTT	CAISDEARSPLHF
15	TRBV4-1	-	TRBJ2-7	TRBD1	TGCGCCAGCAGCCAGTCGGGACAGTCTCCCTACGAGCAGTACTTC	CASSQSGQSPYEQYF
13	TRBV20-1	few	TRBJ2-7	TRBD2	TGCAGTGCTAGGTCGGCTAGCGGATACGAGCAGTACTTC	CSARSASGYEQYF
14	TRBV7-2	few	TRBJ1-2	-	TGTGCCAGCAGCTTAGCGCCGGGACTATCGGGCTACACCTTC	CASSLAPGLSGYTF
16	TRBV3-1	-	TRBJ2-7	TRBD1	TGTGCCAGCAGCCAAGAGTGGGACAGGGGCACCTACGAGCAGTACTTC	CASSQEWDRGTYEQYF
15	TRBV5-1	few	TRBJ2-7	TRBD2	TGCGCCAGCAGCTCGAGGACTAGCGGGAGGTACGAGCAGTACTTC	CASSSRTSGRYEQYF
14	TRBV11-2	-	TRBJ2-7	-	TGTGCCAGCAGCTCGGGACGTAAAAGCAACGAGCAGTACTTC	CASSSGRKSNEQYF
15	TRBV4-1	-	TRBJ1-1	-	TGCGCCAGCAGCCAATCACGACGGGGGGTCACTGAAGCTTTCTTT	CASSQSRRGVTEAFF
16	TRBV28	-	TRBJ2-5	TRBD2	TGTGCCAGCAGTCCCCTAGACAGCGGGGGGGCGGAGACCCAGTACTTC	CASSPLDSGGAETQYF
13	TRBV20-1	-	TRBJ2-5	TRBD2	TGCAGTGCTCTTAACCCTAGCGGGGGCCAAAACTACTTC	CSALNPSGGQNYF
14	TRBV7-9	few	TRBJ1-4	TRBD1	TGTGCCAGCAGCGAACAGGGGCTATGGGAAAAACTGTTTTTT	CASSEQGLWEKLFF
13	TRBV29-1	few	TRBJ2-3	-	TGCAGCGTTGAAACCCTATTGGCAGATACGCAGTATTTT	CSVETLLADTQYF
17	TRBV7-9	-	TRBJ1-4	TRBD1	TGTGCCAGCGACCGGGACAGCTTAACTGGGTTGTCGAAAAAACTGTTTTTT	CASDRDSLTGLSKKLFF
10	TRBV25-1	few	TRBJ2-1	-	TGTGCCAGCAGTGACAATGAGCAGTTCTTC	CASSDNEQFF
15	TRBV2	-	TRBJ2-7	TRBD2	TGTGCCAGCAGTGGGAACTCTAGGGCGGGAGGGAAGCAGTACTTC	CASSGNSRAGGKQYF